These T cell receptor beta chains were read from a single sample in a study of spatial heterogeneity in lung cancer. TCRdb processed the 5' RACE reads anew with MiXCR; each CDR3 protein has one entry. The table has roughly 110,000 distinct CDR3 sequences, less than 14% seen once. Sequenced here: PBMCs, sampled at follow-up. These TCRs come from a female donor with early-stage non-small cell lung cancer. Each CDR3 is given with its conserved first and last residue. D genes are given only for firm matches. Clone size is shown for a subset of rows, as once, few, many or a class of expanded clone.

v_gene	abundance	d_gene	j_gene	CDR3nt	CDR3aa
TRBV4-1	few	TRBD2	TRBJ2-1	TGCGCCAGCAGCTTCCTTTATTCGGGACTAGCGGGAGTGTCCTACAATGAGCAGTTCTTC	CASSFLYSGLAGVSYNEQFF
TRBV5-6	many	TRBD1	TRBJ1-1	TGTGCCAGCAGCTTTCAAGGGACAGCAAAAGGTGAAGCTTTCTTT	CASSFQGTAKGEAFF
TRBV5-6	-	-	TRBJ2-5	TGTGCCAGCAGACAAAGGCCCCCAGGGGCCCGAGAGACCCAGTACTTC	CASRQRPPGARETQYF
TRBV5-1	few	-	TRBJ1-2	TGCGCCAGCAGCATGGACAGAACGACTAACTATGGCTACACCTTC	CASSMDRTTNYGYTF
TRBV7-2	-	-	TRBJ1-2	TGTGCCAGCAGCCCATACCAGGGCCCCTACACCTTC	CASSPYQGPYTF
TRBV6-2/TRBV6-3	-	-	TRBJ2-5	TGTGCCAGCAGCCCGGTGGTACGAGAGACCCAGTACTTC	CASSPVVRETQYF
TRBV9	many	-	TRBJ1-3	TGTGCCAGCAGCGTAGTTCCCTCTGGAAACACCATATATTTT	CASSVVPSGNTIYF
TRBV27	few	-	TRBJ2-5	TGTGCCAGCGGTTCCTTCGGGCAGGGGAGGGAGACCCAGTACTTC	CASGSFGQGRETQYF
TRBV6-2/TRBV6-3	-	TRBD1	TRBJ2-7	TGTGCCAGCAGGCAGACAGGGAGCTCCTACGAGCAGTACTTC	CASRQTGSSYEQYF
TRBV5-4	few	-	TRBJ2-3	TGTGCCAGCAGCTTGCACAGGGTTGAAGATACGCAGTATTTT	CASSLHRVEDTQYF
TRBV7-2	many	-	TRBJ2-3	TGTGCCAGCAGGTGGAAGGCCCAAGATACGCAGTATTTT	CASRWKAQDTQYF
TRBV4-1	many	-	TRBJ2-3	TGCGCCAGCCGCCAGACCCTGCCCACAGATACGCAGTATTTT	CASRQTLPTDTQYF
TRBV18	many	TRBD2	TRBJ2-3	TGTGCCAGCTCACCTCCAGGGACTAGCGGGAAGGCAGATACGCAGTATTTT	CASSPPGTSGKADTQYF
TRBV2	few	-	TRBJ1-5	TGTGCCAGCAGAGGAGGACTGATGAATCAGCCCCAGCATTTT	CASRGGLMNQPQHF
TRBV3-1	-	-	TRBJ1-5	TGTGCCAGCAGCCAAGGCGGTCGCAGCAATCAGCCCCAGCATTTT	CASSQGGRSNQPQHF